The clone carrying this T cell receptor beta chain appeared a single time. The data were obtained in a study of blood T cell repertoires in COVID-19. Overall study: COVID-19 samples collected from the United States, Italy and Spain covered acute and convalescent phases. T cells, B-cell-depleted T cells, or PBMCs supplied cDNA or gDNA.

Per the original methods: Estimated nucleated cell counts came from reference gene primer amplification. Sequenced by immunoSEQ multiplex PCR; TCRdb stores in-frame clones only, minus some. From that table come the V and J calls and clone size; the DNA was used to work out D and trimming. The profile covers a few hundred thousand clones, with approximately 85% appearing a single time and 0.7% to 0.9% taken by the ten largest. Seattle cases were enrolled at active infection and followed longitudinally. V dropped 8 bases and J dropped 6; count of bases not matched to a gene: 4. The CDR3 is made up of 13 amino acids.

This chain links TRBV12-3 or TRBV12-4 with TRBJ1-4, with 9 bases that match TRBD1. Sample: peripheral blood. This clonotype originated in a human donor with COVID-19, enrolled during active disease. The donor label of this sample is uncertain. CDR3 coding DNA: TGTGCCAGCGGTCGGGACAGGGATGAAAAACTGTTTTTT. Its translation is CASGRDRDEKLFF.